Described below is a single T cell receptor beta chain sequence and its context. This specimen belongs to a study of blood T cell repertoires in COVID-19. TCRdb keeps only in-frame clones here, not all; method: immunoSEQ multiplex PCR. The sample records 150,000 to 200,000 clones, around 85% being singletons. CDR3 length: 15 amino acids. Germline lookup yields CDR1 KGHSH and CDR2 LQKENI. V was pared by 4 bases and J by 3 bases, with 8 bases of the junction left unmatched. The TCR comes from a woman in her fifties or sixties with acute or convalescent COVID-19. The specimen was peripheral blood. This chain uses TRBV18 with TRBJ1-2; TRBD1 aligns across 7 bases. This CDR3 reads CASSHDRDPYYGYTF. The CDR3 DNA reads as TGTGCCAGCTCACACGACAGGGACCCCTACTATGGCTACACCTTC.